This paragraph reports one TCR beta chain. Its antigen remains unidentified. Germline V CDR1 and CDR2: SGHTA, FQGNSA. V was trimmed by 5 bases and J by 3 bases, leaving 4 bases between them. The CDR3 runs to 12 residues. This specimen comes from a study of cytomegalovirus exposure and HLA in healthy donors. Points from the study as a whole: Cytomegalovirus status, reportedly, was diagnosed with high specificity and sensitivity by the classifier. Immune exposure information comprised only CMV serostatus.

Primers for the PCR totalled 60 Vbeta and 13 Jbeta. Using immunoSEQ multiplex PCR, the repertoire was profiled, and TCRdb retains in-frame clones only, with some absent. This sample yields some 120,000 clones, of which 79% are seen a single time; roughly 2% belongs to the top ten. The chain is built from TRBV7-2 and TRBJ2-2; no reliable D call. The receptor was isolated from a man between 18 and 29 years old in good health and CMV-seronegative. The sample comprised PBMCs. CDR3 region: CASSLYTGELFF. The CDR3 DNA follows: TGTGCCAGCAGCCTTTACACCGGGGAGCTGTTTTTT.